A single sample is the source of the 20 T cell receptor beta chains below, sequenced in a study of OX40 agonist ivuxolimab in advanced cancers. Generated by immunoSEQ multiplex PCR, the TCRdb table keeps only in-frame clones and is missing some. Altogether 6,000 or so clones are present, around four fifths being singletons, with the ten largest covering approximately 27%. This sample comprised CD4+ or CD8+ T cells sorted from blood, obtained in a trial of the OX40 agonist ivuxolimab. Receptors were obtained from an adult with an advanced solid tumor such as melanoma, head and neck, liver or kidney cancer.

V and J are TRBV2 and TRBJ2-7, with TRBD1 identical over 9 bases. Germline assignment: CDR1 SNHLY and CDR2 FYNNEI. Trimming cost V 7 bases and J 2 bases; bases outside gene matches: 3. The CDR3 loop spans 13 amino acids. DNA of the CDR3: TGTGCCAGCATTGGGACAGGGCCCTACGAGCAGTACTTC. Its protein product is CASIGTGPYEQYF. Based on the CDR3 plus reference TRBV2 and TRBJ2-7, the full variable domain is EPEVTQTPSHQVTQMGQEVILRCVPISNHLYFYWYRQILGQKVEFLVSFYNNEISEKSEIFDDQFSVERPDGSNFTLKIRSTKLEDSAMYFCASIGTGPYEQYFGPGTRLTVT.

V is TRBV19 and J is TRBJ2-7, with 11 positions matching TRBD2. V was pared by 7 bases and J by 1 base, with 9 bases of the junction left unmatched. The CDR3 is 16 amino acids. Germline-derived CDR1 and CDR2 are LNHDA and SQIVND (reference sequence). The CDR3 region has the DNA TGTGCCAGTACCCCTAGCGGGGGGTTTCCATCCTACGAGCAGTACTTC. Its translation is CASTPSGGFPSYEQYF.

The table lists this clone with a few counts. Here the CDR3 DNA reads TGTGCCAGTAGTCCTACAGGGCAGGGTCAGCCCCAGCATTTT. Translated: CASSPTGQGQPQHF. This chain joins TRBV19 and TRBJ1-5; D might be TRBD1 (6 bases). Germline V gene lookup returns CDR1 LNHDA and CDR2 SQIVND (reference sequence). This CDR3 is 14 amino acids long. V was pared by 5 bases and J by 6 bases, with 14 bases between.

This clone was seen only a few times. The V call is TRBV5-4, the J call TRBJ2-5, with D possibly being TRBD1 (5 bases). This CDR3 is 15 amino acids long. Trimming removed 6 bases at V and 1 base at J, with 16 bases between. The germline CDR1 and CDR2 sequences are SGHNT and YYREEE (reference sequence). This CDR3 reads CASTTEGVGQETQYF. The CDR3 region has the DNA TGTGCCAGCACTACAGAAGGGGTTGGCCAAGAGACCCAGTACTTC.

The chain has TRBV5-6 and TRBJ1-5; 7 bases are a match to TRBD1. The CDR3 totals 16 residues. V gave up 0 bases and J gave up 3 bases; unmatched junction bases: 6. Germline CDR1 reads SGHDT; CDR2 reads YYEEEE. CDR3 nucleotides: TGTGCCAGCAGCTTGGGAACAGGGGCGTACAATCAGCCCCAGCATTTT. It codes for CASSLGTGAYNQPQHF.

This clone was seen more than once but under ten times. The chain is built from TRBV5-1 and TRBJ2-5, with D perhaps TRBD2 (6 bases). From germline, CDR1 is SGHRS and CDR2 YFSETQ. The V end lost 4 bases, the J end lost 3 bases, and 13 bases lay between the germline ends. There are 14 residues in the CDR3. The CDR3 DNA is TGCGCCAGCAGCCCCGGGACTGGGGAAGAGACCCAGTACTTC. Residues: CASSPGTGEETQYF. The full variable domain, completed using reference TRBV5-1 and TRBJ2-5, is KAGVTQTPRYLIKTRGQQVTLSCSPISGHRSVSWYQQTPGQGLQFLFEYFSETQRNKGNFPGRFSGRQFSNSRSEMNVSTLELGDSALYLCASSPGTGEETQYFGPGTRLLVL.

This clone was observed a single time. The V call is TRBV21-1, the J call TRBJ2-1. TRBV21-1 counts as a pseudogene. The CDR3 runs 12 residues. The CDR3 DNA sequence: TGTGCCAGCTTCCCCCCTGGGGATGAGCAGTTCTTC. This gives the protein CASFPPGDEQFF.

The V call is TRBV27, the J call TRBJ2-5, with 7 bases that match TRBD1. Germline assignment: CDR1 MNHEY and CDR2 SMNVEV (reference sequence). The CDR3 covers 14 residues. The J segment lost 4 bases and the V segment lost 5 bases, leaving 7 bases of the junction unmatched. In nucleotides, the CDR3 is TGTGCCAGCAGTCTGAACAGGGGCGGAGAGACCCAGTACTTC. The encoded protein is CASSLNRGGETQYF.

The chain uses TRBV5-1 and TRBJ2-7; a possible D gene is TRBD2 (5 bases). The germline V gene has CDR1 SGHRS and CDR2 YFSETQ. The V end was cut by 1 base, the J end by 7 bases, with 12 bases between. This CDR3 comprises 13 residues. CDR3 DNA sequence: TGCGCCAGCAGCTTGAGTCCGACTAAGGAGCAGTACTTC. It specifies CASSLSPTKEQYF.

The gene calls are TRBV29-1 and TRBJ1-4; D is perhaps TRBD1 (6 bases). The CDR3 sequence is 12 residues long. Germline V gives CDR1 SQVTM, CDR2 ANQGSEA. Trimming removed 6 bases at V and 6 bases at J, with 11 bases between. This CDR3 is CSVRGTHEKLFF. In nucleotides, the CDR3 is TGCAGCGTGCGCGGGACACATGAAAAACTGTTTTTT.

J is TRBJ1-2 and V is TRBV27; D gene unclear. The germline V and J ends were trimmed by 0 bases and 5 bases, with 7 bases remaining between them. Germline V gene data show CDR1 as MNHEY and CDR2 as SMNVEV (reference sequence). This CDR3 region has 13 residues. CDR3 loop: CASSLSGMYGYTF. The CDR3 DNA follows: TGTGCCAGCAGTTTATCTGGGATGTATGGCTACACCTTC.

The rearrangement uses TRBV11-2 and TRBJ2-7, with D possibly called TRBD1 or TRBD2 (5 bases each). V dropped 1 base and J dropped 1 base, with 8 bases sitting between them. Germline V CDR1 and CDR2: SGHAT, FQNNGV. This CDR3 has 14 amino acids. The CDR3 nucleotides are TGTGCCAGCAGCTTAGGGGGACCTTCCTACGAGCAGTACTTC. Encoded protein: CASSLGGPSYEQYF.

The chain recombines TRBV7-6 with TRBJ2-6; 12 positions agree with TRBD2. The germline gives CDR1 SGHVS, CDR2 FNYEAQ. V trimming: 6 bases; J trimming: 0 bases; junction bases outside the gene matches: 6. The CDR3 loop spans 18 amino acids. CDR3 DNA sequence: TGTGCCAGCAGTTCAGGACTAGCGGGATCCTCTGGGGCCAACGTCCTGACTTTC. Amino acid sequence: CASSSGLAGSSGANVLTF. The full variable domain, in which reference TRBV7-6 and TRBJ2-6 provide the parts outside the CDR3, is GAGVSQSPRYKVTKRGQDVALRCDPISGHVSLYWYRQALGQGPEFLTYFNYEAQQDKSGLPNDRFSAERPEGSISTLTIQRTEQRDSAMYRCASSSGLAGSSGANVLTFGAGSRLTVL.

In DNA form, the CDR3 reads TGTGCCAGCAGTTTCCTGGGACTAGCGGGGCTCGCGAACACCGGGGAGCTGTTTTTT. Translation: CASSFLGLAGLANTGELFF. The V gene is TRBV28, the J gene TRBJ2-2; TRBD2 agrees at 13 bases. Germline V CDR1 and CDR2: MDHEN, SYDVKM. The V gene end was trimmed by 3 bases and the J gene end by 0 bases; junction bases not matched to a gene: 7. The length of the CDR3 is 19 residues.

The genes are TRBV6-1 and TRBJ2-7, with 9 bases matching TRBD2. The V and J ends lost 4 bases and 0 bases, in that order; junction bases with no gene match: 4. Germline CDR1 reads MNHNS; CDR2 reads SASEGT. CDR3 size: 15 residues. In nucleotides, the CDR3 is TGTGCCAGCAGTGCAGGTAGCGGGGGCTCCTACGAGCAGTACTTC. Residues: CASSAGSGGSYEQYF.

The rearrangement links TRBV9 to TRBJ2-1; 12 positions agree with TRBD2. Germline CDR1 SGDLS, CDR2 YYNGEE. The CDR3 consists of 15 residues. V shed 4 bases, J shed 5 bases, and the junction held 4 bases outside the gene matches. CDR3 sequence (DNA): TGTGCCAGCAGCCTAGCGGGGGGGATACACAATGAGCAGTTCTTC. As protein: CASSLAGGIHNEQFF.

V gene TRBV5-3 combines with J gene TRBJ1-5; D gene uncertain. TRBV5-3 is marked as an open reading frame, function uncertain. CDR3 size: 12 residues. V dropped 4 bases and J dropped 5 bases, with 7 bases sitting between them. The CDR3 nucleotides are TGTGCCAGAAGCCTAACCCATCAGCCCCAGCATTTT. Encoded protein: CARSLTHQPQHF.

The CDR3 protein is CASTVNDREREQYF. In DNA form, the CDR3 reads TGTGCCAGTACTGTAAACGACAGGGAGCGAGAGCAGTACTTC. The chain links TRBV19 to TRBJ2-7; TRBD1 matches 7 bases. Germline loops: CDR1 LNHDA, CDR2 SQIVND (reference sequence). The CDR3 length is 14 residues. V lost 7 bases to trimming and J lost 7 bases; unmatched junction nucleotides: 13. Looking up the rest from reference TRBV19 and TRBJ2-7 gives the full variable domain: DGGITQSPKYLFRKEGQNVTLSCEQNLNHDAMYWYRQDPGQGLRLIYYSQIVNDFQKGDIAEGYSVSREKKESFPLTVTSAQKNPTAFYLCASTVNDREREQYFGPGTRLTVT.

The rearrangement joins TRBV6-4 to TRBJ2-3; weak D call: TRBD2 (5 bases). CDR1 is MRHNA and CDR2 is SNTAGT in the germline V gene. Trimming took 6 bases from V and 6 from J, leaving 13 bases between them. The CDR3 consists of 13 residues. CDR3 DNA: TGTGCCAGCAGCGCAACAGCGGAGGATACGCAGTATTTT. This gives the protein CASSATAEDTQYF.

This clone came up a few times. The chain employs TRBV29-1 and TRBJ2-5, with 13 bases fitting TRBD2. CDR1 SQVTM and CDR2 ANQGSEA come from the germline V gene. The CDR3 loop spans 13 amino acids. V lost 5 bases to trimming and J lost 6 bases; unmatched junction nucleotides: 3. The chain's CDR3 is CSVRTSGGKTQYF. Here the CDR3 DNA reads TGCAGCGTTCGGACTAGCGGGGGAAAGACCCAGTACTTC.